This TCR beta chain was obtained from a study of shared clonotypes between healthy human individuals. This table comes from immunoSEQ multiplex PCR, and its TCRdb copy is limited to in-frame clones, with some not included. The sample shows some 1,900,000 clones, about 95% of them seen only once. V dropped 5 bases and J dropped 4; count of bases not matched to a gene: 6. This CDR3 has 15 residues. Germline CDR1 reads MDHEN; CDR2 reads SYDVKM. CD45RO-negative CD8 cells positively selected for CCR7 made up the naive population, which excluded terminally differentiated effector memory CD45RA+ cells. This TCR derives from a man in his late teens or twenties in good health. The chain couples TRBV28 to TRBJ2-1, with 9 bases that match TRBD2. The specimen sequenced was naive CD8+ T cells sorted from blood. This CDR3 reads CASSPRLAEYNEQFF. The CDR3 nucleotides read TGTGCCAGCAGTCCCCGACTAGCGGAGTACAATGAGCAGTTCTTC.